This T cell receptor beta chain derives from a study of T cell responses to AZD1222 COVID-19 vaccine. TCRdb keeps only in-frame clones here, not all; method: immunoSEQ multiplex PCR. The sample yields 100,000 to 150,000 clones, about nine tenths seen once. V was shortened by 4 bases and J by 14 bases, with 16 bases between the two germline ends. Germline V gives CDR1 LGHDT, CDR2 YNNKEL (reference sequence). The CDR3 has 12 residues. The sequenced sample was peripheral blood, obtained on day 0 of AZD1222 vaccination. The V call is TRBV3-1 (or the pseudogene TRBV3-2), the J call TRBJ2-3; D perhaps matches TRBD1 (6 bases). This TCR was recovered from an adult in good health. The CDR3 reads CASSRLGDTLYF. The CDR3 nucleotides read TGTGCCAGCAGCCGTTTGGGGGACACACTGTATTTT.